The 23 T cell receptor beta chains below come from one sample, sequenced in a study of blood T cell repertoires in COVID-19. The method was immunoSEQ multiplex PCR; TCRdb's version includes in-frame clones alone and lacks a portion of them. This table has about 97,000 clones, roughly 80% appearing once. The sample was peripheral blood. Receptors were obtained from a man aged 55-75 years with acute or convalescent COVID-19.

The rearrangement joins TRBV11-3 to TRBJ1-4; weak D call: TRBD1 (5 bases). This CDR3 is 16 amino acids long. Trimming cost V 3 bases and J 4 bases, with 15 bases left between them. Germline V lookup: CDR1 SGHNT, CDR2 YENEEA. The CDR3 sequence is CASSLGRGGNNEKLFF. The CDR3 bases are TGTGCCAGCAGCTTGGGACGGGGAGGGAATAATGAAAAACTGTTTTTT.

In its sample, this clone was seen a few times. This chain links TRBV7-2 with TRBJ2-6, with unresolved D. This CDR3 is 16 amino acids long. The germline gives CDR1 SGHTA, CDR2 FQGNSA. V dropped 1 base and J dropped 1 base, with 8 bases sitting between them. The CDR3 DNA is TGTGCCAGCAGCTTAGGTCCGGGTTCTGGGGCCAACGTCCTGACTTTC. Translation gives CASSLGPGSGANVLTF.

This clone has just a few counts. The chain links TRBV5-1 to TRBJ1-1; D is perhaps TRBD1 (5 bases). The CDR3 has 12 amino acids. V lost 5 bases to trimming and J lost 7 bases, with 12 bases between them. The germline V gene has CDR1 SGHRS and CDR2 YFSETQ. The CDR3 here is CASRRTGDEAFF. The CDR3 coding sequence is TGCGCCAGCAGGAGGACGGGGGATGAAGCTTTCTTT.

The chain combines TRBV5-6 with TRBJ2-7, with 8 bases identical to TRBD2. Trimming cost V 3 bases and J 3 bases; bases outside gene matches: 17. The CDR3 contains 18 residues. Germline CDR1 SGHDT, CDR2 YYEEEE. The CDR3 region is CASSWREDLISNVYEQYF. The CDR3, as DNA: TGTGCCAGCAGCTGGCGGGAGGACCTCATCTCAAATGTCTACGAGCAGTACTTC. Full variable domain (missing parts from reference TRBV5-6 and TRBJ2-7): DAGVTQSPTHLIKTRGQQVTLRCSPKSGHDTVSWYQQALGQGPQFIFQYYEEEERQRGNFPDRFSGHQFPNYSSELNVNALLLGDSALYLCASSWREDLISNVYEQYFGPGTRLTVT.

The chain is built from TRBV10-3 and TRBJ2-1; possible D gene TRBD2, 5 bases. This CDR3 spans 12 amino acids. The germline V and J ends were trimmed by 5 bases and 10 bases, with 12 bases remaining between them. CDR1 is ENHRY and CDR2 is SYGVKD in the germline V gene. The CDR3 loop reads CAISRPSGEQFF. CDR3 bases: TGTGCCATCAGTAGGCCCTCGGGGGAGCAGTTCTTC.

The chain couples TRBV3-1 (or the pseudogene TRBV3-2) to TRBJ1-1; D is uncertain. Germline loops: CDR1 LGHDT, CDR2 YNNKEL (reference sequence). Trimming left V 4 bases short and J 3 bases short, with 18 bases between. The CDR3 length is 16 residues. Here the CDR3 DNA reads TGTGCCAGCAGCCGATCCTCCGGAGGCGGTCACACTGAAGCTTTCTTT. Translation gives CASSRSSGGGHTEAFF.

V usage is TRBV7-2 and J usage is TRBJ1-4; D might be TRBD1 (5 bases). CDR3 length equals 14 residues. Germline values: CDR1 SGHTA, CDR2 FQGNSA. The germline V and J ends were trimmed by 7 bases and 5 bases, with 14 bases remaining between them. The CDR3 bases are TGTGCCAGCACGGTAGGAGGGGTGAATGAAAAACTGTTTTTT. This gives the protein CASTVGGVNEKLFF.

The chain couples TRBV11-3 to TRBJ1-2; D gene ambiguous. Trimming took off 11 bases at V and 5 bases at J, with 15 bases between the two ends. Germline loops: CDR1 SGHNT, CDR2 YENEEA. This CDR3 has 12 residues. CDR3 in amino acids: CASSQSYYGYTF. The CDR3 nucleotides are TGTGCCTCATCACAGAGCTATTATGGCTACACCTTC.

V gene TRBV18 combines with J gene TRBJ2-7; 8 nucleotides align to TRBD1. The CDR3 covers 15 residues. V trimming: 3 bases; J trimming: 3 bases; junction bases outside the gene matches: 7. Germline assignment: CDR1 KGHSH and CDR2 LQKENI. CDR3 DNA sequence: TGTGCCAGCTCACCGGGACCGGACAGGGTCTACGAGCAGTACTTC. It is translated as CASSPGPDRVYEQYF. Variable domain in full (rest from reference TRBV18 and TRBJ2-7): NAGVMQNPRHLVRRRGQEARLRCSPMKGHSHVYWYRQLPEEGLKFMVYLQKENIIDESGMPKERFSAEFPKEGPSILRIQQVVRGDSAAYFCASSPGPDRVYEQYFGPGTRLTVT.

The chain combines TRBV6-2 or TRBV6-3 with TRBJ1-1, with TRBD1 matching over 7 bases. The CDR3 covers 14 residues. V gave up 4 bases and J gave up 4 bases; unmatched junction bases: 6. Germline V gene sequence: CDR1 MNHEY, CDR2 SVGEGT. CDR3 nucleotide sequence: TGTGCCAGCAGTTTAACAGGGGCCAGCACTGAAGCTTTCTTT. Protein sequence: CASSLTGASTEAFF.

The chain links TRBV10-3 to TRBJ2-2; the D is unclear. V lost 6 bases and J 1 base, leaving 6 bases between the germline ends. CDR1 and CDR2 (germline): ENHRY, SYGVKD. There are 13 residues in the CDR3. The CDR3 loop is CAIRQKNTGELFF. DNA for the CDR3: TGTGCCATCAGGCAGAAGAACACCGGGGAGCTGTTTTTT.

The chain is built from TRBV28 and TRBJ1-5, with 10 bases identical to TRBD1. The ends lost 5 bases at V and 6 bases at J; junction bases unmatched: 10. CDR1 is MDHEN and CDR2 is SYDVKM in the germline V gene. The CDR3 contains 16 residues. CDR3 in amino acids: CASSTQGQGEGQPQHF. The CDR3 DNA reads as TGTGCCAGCAGTACTCAAGGACAGGGGGAAGGTCAGCCCCAGCATTTT.

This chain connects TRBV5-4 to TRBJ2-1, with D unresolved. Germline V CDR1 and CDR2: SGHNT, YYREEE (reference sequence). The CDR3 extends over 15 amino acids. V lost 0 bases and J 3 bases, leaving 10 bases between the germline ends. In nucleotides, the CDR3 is TGTGCCAGCAGCTTGGCTCCGAGCGTCTACAATGAGCAGTTCTTC. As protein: CASSLAPSVYNEQFF.

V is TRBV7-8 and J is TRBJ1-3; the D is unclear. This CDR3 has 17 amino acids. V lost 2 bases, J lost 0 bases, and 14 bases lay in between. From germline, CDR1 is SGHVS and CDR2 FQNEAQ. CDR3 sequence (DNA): TGTGCCAGCAGCTTAAACAGTCGAACAAACTCTGGAAACACCATATATTTT. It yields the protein CASSLNSRTNSGNTIYF. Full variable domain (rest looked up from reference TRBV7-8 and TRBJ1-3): GAGVSQSPRYKVAKRGQDVALRCDPISGHVSLFWYQQALGQGPEFLTYFQNEAQLDKSGLPSDRFFAERPEGSVSTLKIQRTQQEDSAVYLCASSLNSRTNSGNTIYFGEGSWLTVV.

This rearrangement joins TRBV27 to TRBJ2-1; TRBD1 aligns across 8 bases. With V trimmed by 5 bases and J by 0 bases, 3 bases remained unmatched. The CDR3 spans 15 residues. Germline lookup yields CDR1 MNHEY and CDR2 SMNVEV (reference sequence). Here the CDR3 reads CASSGDRTSYNEQFF. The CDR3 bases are TGTGCCAGCAGTGGGGACAGGACCTCCTACAATGAGCAGTTCTTC.

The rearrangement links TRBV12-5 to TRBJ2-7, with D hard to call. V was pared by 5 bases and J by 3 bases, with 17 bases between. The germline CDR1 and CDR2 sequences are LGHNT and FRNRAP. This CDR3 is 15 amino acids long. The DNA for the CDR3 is TGTGCTAGTGGTCGTCAGACTTACTCGAACTACGAGCAGTACTTC. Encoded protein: CASGRQTYSNYEQYF.

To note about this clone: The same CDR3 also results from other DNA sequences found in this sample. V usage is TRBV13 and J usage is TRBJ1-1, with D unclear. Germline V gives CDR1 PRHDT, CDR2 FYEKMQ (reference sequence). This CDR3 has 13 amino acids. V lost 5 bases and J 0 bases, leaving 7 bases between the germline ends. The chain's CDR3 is CASSLTVNTEAFF. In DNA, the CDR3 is TGTGCCAGCAGCCTAACAGTGAACACTGAAGCTTTCTTT.

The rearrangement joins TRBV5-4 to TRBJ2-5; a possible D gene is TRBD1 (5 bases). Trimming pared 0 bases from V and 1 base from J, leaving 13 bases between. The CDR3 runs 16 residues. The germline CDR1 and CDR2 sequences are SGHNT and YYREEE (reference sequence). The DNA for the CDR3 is TGTGCCAGCAGCTTGGCCAAGGGGTTGGCCCAAGAGACCCAGTACTTC. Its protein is CASSLAKGLAQETQYF.

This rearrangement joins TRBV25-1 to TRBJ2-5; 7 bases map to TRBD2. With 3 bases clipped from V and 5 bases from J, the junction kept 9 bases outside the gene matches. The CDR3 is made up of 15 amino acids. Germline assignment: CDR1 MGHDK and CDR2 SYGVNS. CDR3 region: CASSDGREGIETQYF. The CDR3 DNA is TGTGCCAGCAGTGATGGCAGGGAGGGTATCGAGACCCAGTACTTC. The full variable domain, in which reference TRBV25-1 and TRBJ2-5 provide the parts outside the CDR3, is EADIYQTPRYLVIGTGKKITLECSQTMGHDKMYWYQQDPGMELHLIHYSYGVNSTEKGDLSSESTVSRIRTEHFPLTLESARPSHTSQYLCASSDGREGIETQYFGPGTRLLVL.

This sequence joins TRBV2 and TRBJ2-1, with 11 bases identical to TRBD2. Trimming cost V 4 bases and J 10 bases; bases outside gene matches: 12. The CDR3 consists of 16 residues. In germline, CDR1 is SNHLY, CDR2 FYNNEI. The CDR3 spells CASSVSASGGYIEQFF. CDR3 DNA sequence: TGTGCCAGCAGTGTTTCGGCTAGCGGGGGGTATATAGAGCAGTTCTTC.

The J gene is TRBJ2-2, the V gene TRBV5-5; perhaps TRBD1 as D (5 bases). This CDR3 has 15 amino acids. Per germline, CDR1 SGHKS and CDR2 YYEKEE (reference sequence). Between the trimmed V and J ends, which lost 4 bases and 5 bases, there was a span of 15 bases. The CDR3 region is CASSERARATGELFF. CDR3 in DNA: TGTGCCAGCAGCGAAAGGGCCAGGGCTACCGGGGAGCTGTTTTTT.

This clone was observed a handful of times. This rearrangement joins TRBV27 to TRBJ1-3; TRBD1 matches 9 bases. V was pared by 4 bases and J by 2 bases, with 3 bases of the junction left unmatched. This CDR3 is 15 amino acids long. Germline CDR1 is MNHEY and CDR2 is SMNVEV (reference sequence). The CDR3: CASSSQGAAGNTIYF. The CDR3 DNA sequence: TGTGCCAGCAGTTCACAGGGGGCGGCTGGAAACACCATATATTTT.

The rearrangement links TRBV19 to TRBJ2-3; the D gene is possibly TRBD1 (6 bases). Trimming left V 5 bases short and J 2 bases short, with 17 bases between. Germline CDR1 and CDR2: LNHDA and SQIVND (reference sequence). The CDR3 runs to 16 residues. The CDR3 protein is CASSVSGTKSTDTQYF. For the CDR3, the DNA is TGTGCCAGTAGTGTTTCCGGGACAAAATCCACAGATACGCAGTATTTT.